The clone carrying this T cell receptor beta chain was counted many times. As yet, its antigen is unknown. These data originate in a study of CD8 T cells in ankylosing spondylitis. V lost 6 bases to trimming and J lost 5 bases; unmatched junction nucleotides: 10. The CDR3 is 16 amino acids. General observations from the study: For ankylosing spondylitis blood, a TCR beta motif of under ten highly homologous variants appeared characteristic.

TCRdb analysed the 5' RACE reads with MiXCR anew, one entry per CDR3 protein. The table includes fewer than 550,000 distinct CDR3 sequences, about 5.7% detected once. The sample comprised blood, either unsorted or a sorted T cell fraction (not recorded which). This rearrangement joins TRBV12-3 or TRBV12-4 to TRBJ1-6, with TRBD1 matching 7 bases. The sequence was obtained from a male donor with ankylosing spondylitis. The CDR3 loop is CASRPWDSTHNSPLHF. The CDR3 DNA follows: TGTGCCAGCAGACCCTGGGACAGTACCCATAATTCACCCCTCCACTTT.